This record covers a single T cell receptor (beta chain). The specificity of this receptor is unknown. No quality values exist for individual bases; no much larger clone is one base distant. The data are from a study of T cell repertoires in cytomegalovirus infection (dated by TCRdb to about 2019). For the study in its entirety: Recently identified HLA-C-restricted CMV epitopes, whose presentation resists viral immunomodulation, were targeted by peptide stimulations together with well-studied HLA-B-restricted epitopes. Donor HLA type was relevant to the analysis, because carriage of CMV infection together with the matching HLA type was indicated by public TCR beta signatures. Findings and caveats that apply to the study as a whole: The ex vivo response was dominated by HLA-C-restricted CMV-specific TCR beta clonotypes, which also provided the single most frequent clonotype in two of eight donors. In both this cohort and an independent approximately 400-donor cohort, the cumulative frequency of public TCR beta family members distinguished carriers of CMV infection plus the relevant HLA type.

The treatment or condition label, read with the paper, signifies: in vitro stimulation with specific CMV peptide epitopes to enrich CMV-specific T cells. The sequencer was an Illumina HiSeq 1500. Clones were called with MiXCR by TCRdb after fastp trimmed the public reads at Q25, and only in-frame beta chains were retained. Here each entry gathers all rows of one CDR3 protein and keeps the most common genes and DNA. The sample contains some 900,000 distinct CDR3 sequences, about 33% of them found a single time. Around 12% of the sample is in the top ten clones. The material sequenced was cultured CD8+ T cells from PBMCs, taken from culture after CMV antigen stimulation. This sequence was found in a human donor in good health (CMV status not recorded). Some clones in this sample may be carry-over from other donors' samples.

At the DNA level, the sequence is TGCGCCAGCAGCCAAGATCTCAGCCCGAACACTGAAGCTTTCTTT. The encoded protein is CASSQDLSPNTEAFF. Recombination connected TRBV4-1 to TRBJ1-1, with no confidently assigned D gene. From the cysteine through the phenylalanine, the CDR3 covers 15 amino acids. Solely the CDR3 DNA is kept, with 45 bases framed from the first base. Trimming takes 0 bases from V and 1 base from J, and the germline ends sit 9 bases apart. From a lookup of the germline V gene, CDR1 and CDR2 are MGHRA and YSYEKL.